This T cell receptor (beta chain) is drawn from a study of identifying expanded T cells in peripheral blood (dated by TCRdb to between 2018 and 2020). Notes on the research overall: Technical replicates were generated by sequencing separate aliquots of the same genomic DNA pool, and four replicates were compared pairwise.

There are 11 amino acids in the CDR3, from cysteine to phenylalanine inclusive. Left in the record is the CDR3 DNA by itself, 33 bases read in frame from the first base. CDR1 is given as MNHEY and CDR2 as SMNVEV, both from the germline V gene (reference sequence). Trimming removed 2 bases from V and 7 bases from J, leaving 5 bases between the germline ends. General conclusions and limits of the study: Across all healthy donors, variance in clone template counts between roughly 2-week samples was found to increase significantly with total template count. The binomial model flagged approximately 1.2 differentially abundant clones between technical replicates, compared with approximately 16 over around two weeks and 19 over around 4 weeks. Both the number of clones called differentially abundant and the false-positive rate were significantly reduced by the beta-binomial model across all healthy-donor time intervals. It was expected by the authors that biological variance in healthy repertoires might increase further over much longer intervals, such as months to years.

No immune events, such as infections, were documented for the healthy donors during the collection period. Blood repertoires from healthy donors were used as a training cohort for calibrating time-dependent variance in a beta-binomial model of differential abundance of T-cell clones. The training cohort included 10 or so healthy donors, of whom 3 were female and 7 were male. An age range of roughly 25 to 70 years, with an average of about 43 years, was recorded for the donors. Whole blood, obtained from a commercial supplier, was collected from each healthy donor at three time points spaced about 2 weeks apart. For immunosequencing, genomic DNA was extracted from whole blood that had not been sorted. The immunoSEQ Assay, which uses bias-controlled multiplex PCR amplification of genomic DNA, was used to profile TCRbeta CDR3 regions. The source study handled its data this way. To quantify the absolute abundance of each unique TCRbeta CDR3 region, the sequences were collapsed and filtered. Differential abundance was assessed using a binomial (Fisher-equivalent) model and a beta-binomial model in which time-dependent variance fitted from healthy donors was added. Clones with fewer than 5 combined templates were excluded, and clones with Benjamini-Hochberg FDR below 0.01 were called differentially abundant. Using the form v = (b*log(k)+a)^2, the beta-binomial variance was modeled as a function of the total template count across the two samples. TCRdb limited this immuneACCESS table to in-frame rearrangements with V and J called. A share of clones is missing; checked studies link under half to unresolved V genes, and the rest is unexplained. From that table come the V and J calls and clone size; the DNA was used to work out D and trimming. This sample gives tens of thousands of clones in total; approximately 90% of them show up just once. About 4% of the sample comes from the top ten.

Comment on this clone: It lacks a known antigen. Base qualities are missing; no much larger clone stands one base away.

In this chain, TRBV27 is recombined with TRBJ2-5, with no confidently assigned D gene. The sequence was obtained from a person between 18 and 70 years old in good health. The material sequenced was blood. The base sequence is TGTGCCAGCAGTTTACGAGGGACCCAGTACTTC. This gives the protein CASSLRGTQYF.